Included here is one T cell receptor beta chain sequence, with context. Its cognate antigen is unknown. The entry originates in a study of beta chain features in type 1 diabetes. Study-level findings and limits: Sampled from patients, naive, central memory and Treg TCRB repertoires appeared more similar than those sampled from healthy donors.

V gave up 4 bases and J gave up 4 bases; unmatched junction bases: 3. CDR1 is MGHRA, CDR2 YSYEKL, per germline. This CDR3 is built from 14 residues. Sequencing targeted expressed TCRB transcripts, as all isolated RNA had been reverse transcribed. TCRdb's table, derived via immunoSEQ multiplex PCR, lists solely in-frame clones and lacks some. The repertoire holds around 250,000 clones, around 26% seen once, with under 5% in the top ten. The TCR originated in a man aged 25-45 years in good health. Sequenced: central memory CD4+ T cells from blood. V and J are TRBV4-1 and TRBJ1-4, with TRBD1 matching 7 bases. The CDR3 region is CASSPGQNNEKLFF. CDR3 sequence (DNA): TGCGCCAGCAGCCCGGGACAGAATAATGAAAAACTGTTTTTT.